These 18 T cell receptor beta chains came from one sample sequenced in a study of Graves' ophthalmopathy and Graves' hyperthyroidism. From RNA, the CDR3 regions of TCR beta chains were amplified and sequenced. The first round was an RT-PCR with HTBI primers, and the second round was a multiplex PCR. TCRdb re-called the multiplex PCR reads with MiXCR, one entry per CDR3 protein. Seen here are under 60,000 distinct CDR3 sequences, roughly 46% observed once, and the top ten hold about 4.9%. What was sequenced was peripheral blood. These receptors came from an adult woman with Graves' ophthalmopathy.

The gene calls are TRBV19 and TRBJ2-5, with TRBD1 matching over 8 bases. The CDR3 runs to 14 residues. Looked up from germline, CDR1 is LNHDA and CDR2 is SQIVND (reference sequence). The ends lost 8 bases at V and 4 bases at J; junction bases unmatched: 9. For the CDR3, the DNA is TGTGCCAGTCATGGACAGGGAGGCGCAGAGACCCAGTACTTC. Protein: CASHGQGGAETQYF.

Here the CDR3 DNA reads TGTGCCAGCAGCTCTCGGGGATACTACGAGCAGTACTTC. Translated: CASSSRGYYEQYF. The chain combines TRBV7-2 with TRBJ2-7; D might be TRBD2 (5 bases). The CDR3 is 13 amino acids. V lost 4 bases and J lost 3, with 10 bases in between. Germline V CDR1 and CDR2: SGHTA, FQGNSA.

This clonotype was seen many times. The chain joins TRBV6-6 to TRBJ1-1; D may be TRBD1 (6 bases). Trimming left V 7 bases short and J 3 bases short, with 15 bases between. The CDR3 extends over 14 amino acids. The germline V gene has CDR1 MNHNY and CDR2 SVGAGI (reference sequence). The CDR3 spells CASKIKTGHTEAFF. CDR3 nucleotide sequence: TGTGCCAGCAAGATTAAGACAGGTCACACTGAAGCTTTCTTT.

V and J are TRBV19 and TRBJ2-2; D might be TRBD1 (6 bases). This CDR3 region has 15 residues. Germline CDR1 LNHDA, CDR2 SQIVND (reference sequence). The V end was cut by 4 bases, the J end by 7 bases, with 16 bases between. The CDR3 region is CASSTGTPQLGELFF. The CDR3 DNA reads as TGTGCCAGTAGTACGGGGACACCCCAGCTCGGGGAGCTGTTTTTT.

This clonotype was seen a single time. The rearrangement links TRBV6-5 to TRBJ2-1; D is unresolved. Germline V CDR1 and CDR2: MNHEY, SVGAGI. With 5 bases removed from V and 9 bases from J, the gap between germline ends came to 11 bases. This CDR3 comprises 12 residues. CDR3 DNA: TGTGCCAGCAGTACAATGCCGGGTGAGCAGTTCTTC. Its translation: CASSTMPGEQFF.

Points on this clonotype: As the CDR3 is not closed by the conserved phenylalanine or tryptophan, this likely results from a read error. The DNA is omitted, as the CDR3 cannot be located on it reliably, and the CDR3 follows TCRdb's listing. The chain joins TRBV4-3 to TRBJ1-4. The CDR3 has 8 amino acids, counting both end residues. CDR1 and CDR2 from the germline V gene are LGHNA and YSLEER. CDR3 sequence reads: CASSQAFT.

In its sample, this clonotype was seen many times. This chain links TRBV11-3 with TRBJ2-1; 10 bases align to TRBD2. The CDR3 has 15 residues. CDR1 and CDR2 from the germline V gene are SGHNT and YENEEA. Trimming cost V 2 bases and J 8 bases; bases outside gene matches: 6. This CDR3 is CASSLLASGSYEQFF. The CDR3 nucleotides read TGTGCCAGCAGCTTATTGGCTAGCGGGAGCTATGAGCAGTTCTTC.

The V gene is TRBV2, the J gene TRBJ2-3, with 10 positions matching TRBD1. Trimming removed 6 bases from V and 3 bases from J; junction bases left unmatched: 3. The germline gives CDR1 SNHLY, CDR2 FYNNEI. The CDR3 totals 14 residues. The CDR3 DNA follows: TGTGCCAGCAGCCGGGACAGGGGAACAGATACGCAGTATTTT. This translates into CASSRDRGTDTQYF.

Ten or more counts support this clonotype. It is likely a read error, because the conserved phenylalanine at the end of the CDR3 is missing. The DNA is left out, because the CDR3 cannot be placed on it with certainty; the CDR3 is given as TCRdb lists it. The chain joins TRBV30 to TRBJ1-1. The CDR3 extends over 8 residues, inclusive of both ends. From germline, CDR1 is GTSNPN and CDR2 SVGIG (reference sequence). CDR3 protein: CASGRGDI.

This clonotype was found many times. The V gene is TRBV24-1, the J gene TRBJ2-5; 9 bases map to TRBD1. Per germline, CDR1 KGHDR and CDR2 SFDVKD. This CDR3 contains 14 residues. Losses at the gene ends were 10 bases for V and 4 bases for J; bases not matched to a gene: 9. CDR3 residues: CATRDRVVGETQYF. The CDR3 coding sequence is TGTGCCACACGGGACAGGGTAGTAGGAGAGACCCAGTACTTC.

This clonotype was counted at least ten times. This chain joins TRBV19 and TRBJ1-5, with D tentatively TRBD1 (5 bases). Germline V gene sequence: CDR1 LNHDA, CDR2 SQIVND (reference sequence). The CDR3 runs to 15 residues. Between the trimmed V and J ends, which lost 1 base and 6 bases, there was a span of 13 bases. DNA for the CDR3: TGTGCCAGTAGTATAGGACCCGGGGCGGGTCAGCCCCAGCATTTT. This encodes CASSIGPGAGQPQHF. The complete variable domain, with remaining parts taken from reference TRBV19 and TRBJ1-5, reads DGGITQSPKYLFRKEGQNVTLSCEQNLNHDAMYWYRQDPGQGLRLIYYSQIVNDFQKGDIAEGYSVSREKKESFPLTVTSAQKNPTAFYLCASSIGPGAGQPQHFGDGTRLSIL.

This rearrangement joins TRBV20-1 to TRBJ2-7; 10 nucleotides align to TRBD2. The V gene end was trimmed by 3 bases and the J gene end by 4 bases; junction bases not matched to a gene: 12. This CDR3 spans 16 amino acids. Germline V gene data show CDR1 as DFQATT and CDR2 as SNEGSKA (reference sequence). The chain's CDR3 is CSASASTSGNRYEQYF. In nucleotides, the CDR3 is TGCAGTGCTAGCGCCAGCACTAGCGGGAATAGGTACGAGCAGTACTTC.

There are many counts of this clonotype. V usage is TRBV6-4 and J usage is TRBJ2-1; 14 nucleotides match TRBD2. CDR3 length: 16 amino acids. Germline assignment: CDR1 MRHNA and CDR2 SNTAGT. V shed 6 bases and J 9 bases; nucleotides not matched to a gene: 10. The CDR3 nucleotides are TGTGCCAGCAGCTCCGGGACTAGCGGGAGTTTAGGTGAGCAGTTCTTC. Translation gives CASSSGTSGSLGEQFF.

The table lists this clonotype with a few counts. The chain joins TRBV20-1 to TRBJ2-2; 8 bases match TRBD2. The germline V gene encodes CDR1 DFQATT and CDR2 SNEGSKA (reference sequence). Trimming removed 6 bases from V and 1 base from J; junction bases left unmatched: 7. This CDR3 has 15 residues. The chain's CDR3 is CSAAGGGGNTGELFF. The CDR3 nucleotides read TGCAGTGCCGCCGGGGGGGGGGGGAACACCGGGGAGCTGTTTTTT.

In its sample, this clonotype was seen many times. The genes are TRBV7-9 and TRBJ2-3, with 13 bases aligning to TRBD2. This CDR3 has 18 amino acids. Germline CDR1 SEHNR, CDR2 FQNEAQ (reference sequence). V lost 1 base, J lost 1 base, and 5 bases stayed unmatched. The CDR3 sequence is CASSLGTGLAGGTDTQYF. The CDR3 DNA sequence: TGTGCCAGCAGCTTAGGGACCGGACTAGCGGGAGGCACAGATACGCAGTATTTT. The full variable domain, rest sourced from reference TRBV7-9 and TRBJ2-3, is DTGVSQNPRHKITKRGQNVTFRCDPISEHNRLYWYRQTLGQGPEFLTYFQNEAQLEKSRLLSDRFSAERPKGSFSTLEIQRTEQGDSAMYLCASSLGTGLAGGTDTQYFGPGTRLTVL.

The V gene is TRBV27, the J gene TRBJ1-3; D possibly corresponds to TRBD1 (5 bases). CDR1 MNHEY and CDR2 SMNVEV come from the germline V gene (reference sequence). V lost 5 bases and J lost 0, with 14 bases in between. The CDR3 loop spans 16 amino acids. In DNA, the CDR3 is TGTGCCAGCAGTAGATCGGGACGGTACTCTGGAAACACCATATATTTT. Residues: CASSRSGRYSGNTIYF.

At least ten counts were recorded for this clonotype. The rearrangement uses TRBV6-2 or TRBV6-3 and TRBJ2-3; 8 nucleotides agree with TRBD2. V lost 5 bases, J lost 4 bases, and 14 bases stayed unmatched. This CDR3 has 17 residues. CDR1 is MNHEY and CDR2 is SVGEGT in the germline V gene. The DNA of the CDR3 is TGTGCCAGCAGTCCCGGGACATTGGGACTAGGCCCAGATACGCAGTATTTT. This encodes CASSPGTLGLGPDTQYF.

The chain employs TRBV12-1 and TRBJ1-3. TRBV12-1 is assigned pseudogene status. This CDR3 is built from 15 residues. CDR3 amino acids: CVSRGRRGAGNTIYF. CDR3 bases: TGTGTCAGCAGGGGGCGGCGAGGGGCTGGAAACACCATATACTTT.